This entry is about one TCR beta chain. Germline CDR1 reads SNHLY; CDR2 reads FYNNEI. This CDR3 is 13 amino acids long. Trimming removed 4 bases at V and 3 bases at J, with 10 bases between. The sample is drawn from a study of blood T cell repertoires in COVID-19. As for the study in general: COVID-19 samples, acute and convalescent, were from the United States, Italy and Spain. In each case, the material was cDNA or gDNA derived from T cells, B-cell-depleted T cells, or PBMCs.

Authors' analysis steps: Amplification of reference gene primers was used by the study to estimate nucleated cell counts. Using immunoSEQ multiplex PCR, the repertoire was profiled, and TCRdb retains in-frame clones only, with some absent. V, J and clone size are taken as reported in that table, and D and trimming were inferred from the DNA itself. This sample has roughly 200,000 clones, with nearly 90% found just once. Input material: peripheral blood. The rearrangement joins TRBV2 to TRBJ2-7; possible D gene TRBD1, 6 bases. The receptor was isolated from a man between 60 and 75 years old with active or convalescent COVID-19. The CDR3 region is CASSAGTSYEQYF. The CDR3 DNA sequence: TGTGCCAGCAGTGCCGGGACAAGCTACGAGCAGTACTTC. The full variable domain, its missing parts supplied by reference TRBV2 and TRBJ2-7, is EPEVTQTPSHQVTQMGQEVILRCVPISNHLYFYWYRQILGQKVEFLVSFYNNEISEKSEIFDDQFSVERPDGSNFTLKIRSTKLEDSAMYFCASSAGTSYEQYFGPGTRLTVT.